The 20 T cell receptor beta chains below all came from one sample that was sequenced in a study of cytomegalovirus exposure and HLA in healthy donors. The study ran its PCR with 60 Vbeta and 13 Jbeta primers. Sequencing used immunoSEQ multiplex PCR; TCRdb keeps in-frame clones, though not all of them. Among tens of thousands of clones listed, around 72% were seen once. Sequenced: PBMCs. Every receptor here comes from a young man in good health and CMV-seronegative.

This chain joins TRBV5-1 and TRBJ2-3; 10 bases agree with TRBD2. The germline V gene encodes CDR1 SGHRS and CDR2 YFSETQ. The junction had 7 bases not matched to a gene; V was cut back by 0 bases and J by 9 bases. This CDR3 spans 15 amino acids. As DNA, the CDR3 is TGCGCCAGCAGCTTGGTATCGCTAGCGGGGGTGACGCAGTATTTT. It codes for CASSLVSLAGVTQYF.

The chain combines TRBV20-1 with TRBJ2-5, with TRBD2 matching over 7 bases. V was pared by 5 bases and J by 4 bases, with 1 base of the junction left unmatched. CDR1 is DFQATT, CDR2 SNEGSKA, per germline (reference sequence). CDR3 length: 11 amino acids. CDR3 loop: CSAGGGETQYF. The CDR3 coding sequence is TGCAGTGCTGGCGGGGGAGAGACCCAGTACTTC.

V and J are TRBV7-2 and TRBJ2-5, with unresolved D. The CDR3 length is 11 residues. Looked up from germline, CDR1 is SGHTA and CDR2 is FQGNSA. With 5 bases removed from V and 5 bases from J, the gap between germline ends came to 6 bases. The CDR3 sequence is CASSPSETQYF. CDR3 nucleotide sequence: TGTGCCAGCAGCCCGTCGGAGACCCAGTACTTC.

This chain connects TRBV5-4 to TRBJ2-7; 7 bases fit TRBD1. V shed 4 bases and J 6 bases; nucleotides not matched to a gene: 4. There are 12 residues in the CDR3. Germline V lookup: CDR1 SGHNT, CDR2 YYREEE (reference sequence). CDR3 sequence reads: CASSLDRVEQYF. The CDR3 DNA reads as TGTGCCAGCAGCCTCGACAGGGTCGAGCAGTACTTC.

This sequence joins TRBV5-1 and TRBJ1-4; TRBD1 agrees at 9 bases. Germline CDR1 SGHRS, CDR2 YFSETQ. After removal of 3 bases from V and 8 bases from J, the junction contained 5 bases not matched to a gene. The CDR3 contains 14 residues. The CDR3 bases are TGCGCCAGCAGCTCACAGGGGGCCGGGGAAAAACTGTTTTTT. Protein: CASSSQGAGEKLFF.

This sequence joins TRBV11-3 and TRBJ2-1, with 9 bases identical to TRBD1. Trimming removed 4 bases from V and 2 bases from J; junction bases left unmatched: 3. Germline V lookup: CDR1 SGHNT, CDR2 YENEEA. This CDR3 has 15 residues. As DNA, the CDR3 is TGTGCCAGCAGCTCCGGGACAGGGACCTACAATGAGCAGTTCTTC. This encodes CASSSGTGTYNEQFF.

The sample holds a few counts of this clone. The genes are TRBV7-3 and TRBJ1-1, with 7 positions matching TRBD1. Germline V gene lookup returns CDR1 SGHTA and CDR2 FQGTGA. Germline trimming cut 5 bases from V and 11 bases from J; bases unmatched to any gene: 11. The CDR3 is made up of 13 amino acids. The CDR3 reads CASSVGLGQWAFF. The CDR3 DNA reads as TGTGCCAGCAGCGTAGGGTTGGGACAGTGGGCTTTCTTT.

This sequence joins TRBV7-9 and TRBJ1-1; D remains unclear. The CDR3 has 12 residues. The V end lost 1 base, the J end lost 8 bases, and 8 bases lay between the germline ends. From germline, CDR1 is SEHNR and CDR2 FQNEAQ (reference sequence). CDR3 in amino acids: CASSLEAREAFF. The CDR3 DNA reads as TGTGCCAGCAGCTTAGAGGCGAGGGAAGCTTTCTTT.

The chain has TRBV6-5 and TRBJ2-2, with TRBD2 matching 13 bases. CDR1 is MNHEY, CDR2 SVGAGI, per germline. CDR3 length: 15 residues. The ends lost 9 bases at V and 6 bases at J; junction bases unmatched: 7. CDR3 protein: CASRTSGRPAGELFF. DNA for the CDR3: TGTGCCAGTAGGACTAGCGGGAGACCCGCCGGGGAGCTGTTTTTT.

This clone was observed a handful of times. This chain links TRBV2 with TRBJ1-1, with 12 bases fitting TRBD1. The CDR3 has 17 amino acids. Trimming cost V 4 bases and J 0 bases; bases outside gene matches: 6. In germline, CDR1 is SNHLY, CDR2 FYNNEI. The CDR3 is CASSAPGTGGLNTEAFF. In nucleotides, the CDR3 is TGTGCCAGCAGTGCCCCCGGGACAGGGGGCTTGAACACTGAAGCTTTCTTT.

J is TRBJ1-2 and V is TRBV6-5; a possible D gene is TRBD1 (5 bases). This CDR3 region has 14 residues. Trimming shortened V by 5 bases and J by 6 bases, and 16 bases separated the two germline ends. CDR1 and CDR2 (germline): MNHEY, SVGAGI. DNA of the CDR3: TGTGCCAGCAGTCGACTGGACGGGGGAGATGGCTACACCTTC. This sequence encodes CASSRLDGGDGYTF.

The chain has TRBV6-5 and TRBJ1-1; D is possibly TRBD1 (5 bases). V was shortened by 2 bases and J by 6 bases, with 16 bases between the two germline ends. The CDR3 runs to 15 residues. Germline values: CDR1 MNHEY, CDR2 SVGAGI. The CDR3 DNA reads TGTGCCAGCAGTTACCGAGGCAGGGTGGTGGCTGAAGCTTTCTTT. Translation gives CASSYRGRVVAEAFF.

This clone was counted once. The rearrangement uses TRBV15 and TRBJ1-1, with D tentatively TRBD1 (6 bases). CDR3 length equals 14 residues. V lost 4 bases, J lost 5 bases, and 14 bases lay in between. The germline CDR1 and CDR2 sequences are LNHNV and YYDKDF (reference sequence). The chain's CDR3 is CATSMEGGVTEAFF. As DNA, the CDR3 is TGTGCCACCAGCATGGAAGGGGGAGTTACTGAAGCTTTCTTT.

With regard to this clone: At one end, the junction sequence differs from germline, possibly due to a read error. The V and J genes are TRBV7-7 and TRBJ2-5, with 7 nucleotides matching TRBD2. Germline CDR1 is SSHAT and CDR2 is FNYEAQ (reference sequence). The length of the CDR3 is 13 residues. CDR3 DNA sequence: TGTGCTAGCAGCGACGGGACTATTGGGACCCAGTACTTC. It encodes CASSDGTIGTQYF.

J is TRBJ2-7 and V is TRBV27, with 11 bases that match TRBD2. The germline V gene encodes CDR1 MNHEY and CDR2 SMNVEV (reference sequence). Trimming cost V 8 bases and J 7 bases; bases outside gene matches: 4. The CDR3 covers 12 residues. The CDR3 reads CASSTSGAEQYF. The CDR3 coding sequence is TGTGCCAGCTCGACTAGCGGGGCTGAGCAGTACTTC.

The chain links TRBV15 to TRBJ1-5, with 7 bases that match TRBD1. The V gene's germline CDR1 is LNHNV and CDR2 YYDKDF (reference sequence). This CDR3 spans 14 amino acids. V shed 2 bases and J 6 bases; nucleotides not matched to a gene: 4. The CDR3 DNA sequence: TGTGCCACCAGCAGATCAAGACAGGGTCAGCCCCAGCATTTT. This gives the protein CATSRSRQGQPQHF.

The CDR3 region is CASRTGQGGEQYF. The CDR3 DNA reads as TGTGCCAGCAGGACGGGACAGGGGGGCGAGCAGTACTTC. V gene TRBV28 combines with J gene TRBJ2-7, with 11 nucleotides matching TRBD1. CDR1 is MDHEN and CDR2 is SYDVKM in the germline V gene. This CDR3 is 13 amino acids long. Trimming at V came to 6 bases and at J to 6 bases, leaving 4 bases not matched to a gene. The variable domain in full, completed from reference TRBV28 and TRBJ2-7, reads DVKVTQSSRYLVKRTGEKVFLECVQDMDHENMFWYRQDPGLGLRLIYFSYDVKMKEKGDIPEGYSVSREKKERFSLILESASTNQTSMYLCASRTGQGGEQYFGPGTRLTVT.

The sample holds one count of this clone. J is TRBJ1-2 and V is TRBV5-1, with 12 bases that match TRBD1. The germline gives CDR1 SGHRS, CDR2 YFSETQ. Trimming at V came to 3 bases and at J to 8 bases, leaving 5 bases not matched to a gene. The CDR3 consists of 14 residues. CDR3 region: CASSWGQGAGGYTF. DNA for the CDR3: TGCGCCAGCAGCTGGGGACAGGGGGCTGGCGGCTACACCTTC.

The chain is built from TRBV4-2 and TRBJ2-1; 12 bases map to TRBD2. Trimming at V came to 4 bases and at J to 5 bases, leaving 0 bases not matched to a gene. In germline, CDR1 is LGHNA, CDR2 YNFKEQ. The CDR3 spans 14 residues. The CDR3 spells CASSRTSGDNEQFF. Written as DNA, the CDR3 is TGTGCCAGCAGCCGGACTAGCGGGGACAATGAGCAGTTCTTC.

This chain links TRBV27 with TRBJ1-1, with D possibly being TRBD1 (6 bases). V was clipped by 4 bases and J by 3 bases, with 9 bases between them. The CDR3 length is 13 residues. The germline V gene encodes CDR1 MNHEY and CDR2 SMNVEV (reference sequence). CDR3 protein: CASSSPGDTEAFF. CDR3 nucleotide sequence: TGTGCCAGCAGTTCCCCAGGGGACACTGAAGCTTTCTTT.